The 14 T cell receptor beta chains presented below share a single source sample, sequenced in a study of cytomegalovirus exposure and HLA in healthy donors. The method was immunoSEQ multiplex PCR; TCRdb's version includes in-frame clones alone and lacks a portion of them. The profile covers approximately 220,000 clones, with about 93% appearing a single time and 1% to 1.2% taken by the ten largest. Sequencing used PBMCs. The source of these receptors is a woman aged 18-29 years in good health and CMV-seronegative.

The gene calls are TRBV5-4 and TRBJ2-5; D uncertain. The CDR3 loop spans 14 amino acids. Looked up from germline, CDR1 is SGHNT and CDR2 is YYREEE (reference sequence). Trimming pared 0 bases from V and 1 base from J, leaving 7 bases between. This chain's CDR3 is CASSLELRQETQYF. The CDR3 nucleotides read TGTGCCAGCAGCTTGGAGCTGCGCCAAGAGACCCAGTACTTC.

The V gene is TRBV28, the J gene TRBJ2-7; D perhaps matches TRBD1 (5 bases). V dropped 3 bases and J dropped 3 bases, with 15 bases sitting between them. Germline-derived CDR1 and CDR2 are MDHEN and SYDVKM. The CDR3 loop spans 15 amino acids. This chain's CDR3 is CASSFLQGINYEQYF. The DNA of the CDR3 is TGTGCCAGCAGTTTCCTTCAGGGAATCAACTACGAGCAGTACTTC.

The chain uses TRBV6-1 and TRBJ2-7; the match to TRBD1 covers 10 bases. This CDR3 comprises 15 residues. J was trimmed by 2 bases and V by 0 bases; bases with no gene match: 1. Germline V gives CDR1 MNHNS, CDR2 SASEGT. CDR3 sequence reads: CASSEAGQGTYEQYF. The CDR3 DNA is TGTGCCAGCAGTGAAGCGGGACAGGGGACCTACGAGCAGTACTTC.

V and J are TRBV29-1 and TRBJ2-1; D uncertain. The V gene lost 8 bases and the J gene lost 0 bases, with 17 bases spanning the gap. This CDR3 contains 15 residues. Per the germline V gene, CDR1 is SQVTM and CDR2 is ANQGSEA. This CDR3 reads CSLARFRSSYNEQFF. For the CDR3, the DNA is TGCAGCCTCGCTAGGTTCCGGAGCTCCTACAATGAGCAGTTCTTC.

The CDR3 nucleotides are TGTGCCAGCAGTGGAGGGACATTATCTACAACCAACTATGGCTACACCTTC. Amino acid sequence: CASSGGTLSTTNYGYTF. This chain links TRBV6-1 with TRBJ1-2; maybe TRBD1 (6 bases). From germline, CDR1 is MNHNS and CDR2 SASEGT. The germline V and J ends were trimmed by 4 bases and 2 bases, with 20 bases remaining between them. The CDR3 is 17 residues long.

The V and J genes are TRBV30 and TRBJ1-1, with D hard to call. The germline gives CDR1 GTSNPN, CDR2 SVGIG (reference sequence). V was shortened by 0 bases and J by 2 bases, with 13 bases between the two germline ends. The CDR3 contains 15 residues. This chain's CDR3 is CAWSVLGRINTEAFF. In DNA, the CDR3 is TGTGCCTGGAGTGTACTAGGGCGGATTAACACTGAAGCTTTCTTT.

Comments on this clone: The junction departs from the called germline gene at one end, perhaps through a read error. The rearrangement uses TRBV2 and TRBJ2-4, with 9 bases matching TRBD1. CDR3 size: 14 residues. Germline loops: CDR1 SNHLY, CDR2 FYNNEI. CDR3: CASSEEGQGRQQNF. DNA for the CDR3: TGTGCCAGCAGTGAGGAGGGACAGGGAAGGCAACAGAACTTC.

The chain couples TRBV7-8 to TRBJ1-3; 9 positions match TRBD1. The V gene's germline CDR1 is SGHVS and CDR2 FQNEAQ. V lost 5 bases, J lost 6 bases, and 2 bases stayed unmatched. The CDR3 has 13 amino acids. In nucleotides, the CDR3 is TGTGCCAGCAGCGAACAGGGGGCAAACACCATATATTTT. This sequence encodes CASSEQGANTIYF.

The rearrangement uses TRBV6-1 and TRBJ1-5; D is possibly TRBD1 (6 bases). Trimming took off 2 bases at V and 2 bases at J, with 13 bases between the two ends. In germline, CDR1 is MNHNS, CDR2 SASEGT. The length of the CDR3 is 16 residues. CDR3 amino acids: CASSESGVRGNQPQHF. The CDR3, as DNA: TGTGCCAGCAGTGAATCAGGGGTTAGGGGCAATCAGCCCCAGCATTTT.

V usage is TRBV10-3 and J usage is TRBJ1-5, with D possibly being TRBD1 (6 bases). Germline V gene sequence: CDR1 ENHRY, CDR2 SYGVKD. The V and J ends lost 5 bases and 0 bases respectively, with 14 bases between them. The CDR3 consists of 16 residues. CDR3 residues: CAISLGGAYSNQPQHF. DNA of the CDR3: TGTGCCATCAGTTTGGGGGGGGCGTATAGCAATCAGCCCCAGCATTTT.

The chain joins TRBV5-1 to TRBJ2-7; 11 bases match TRBD2. The trim removed 4 bases at V and 0 bases at J, leaving 6 bases unmatched. Germline V gives CDR1 SGHRS, CDR2 YFSETQ. This CDR3 spans 16 amino acids. The CDR3 DNA reads as TGCGCCAGCAGCCTGGGACTAGCGGCGAGCTCCTACGAGCAGTACTTC. The encoded protein is CASSLGLAASSYEQYF.

The genes are TRBV6-1 and TRBJ1-1; D remains ambiguous. The germline CDR1 and CDR2 sequences are MNHNS and SASEGT. The CDR3 loop spans 11 amino acids. The V end was cut by 2 bases, the J end by 8 bases, with 6 bases between. CDR3 in DNA: TGTGCCAGCAGTGAATACATAGAAGCTTTCTTT. It encodes CASSEYIEAFF.

The CDR3 loop reads CASSIEVADTEAFF. CDR3 nucleotide sequence: TGTGCCAGTAGTATAGAGGTGGCAGACACTGAAGCTTTCTTT. This chain uses TRBV19 with TRBJ1-1; D ambiguous. The CDR3 totals 14 residues. The V end was cut by 0 bases, the J end by 3 bases, with 8 bases between. The germline CDR1 and CDR2 sequences are LNHDA and SQIVND (reference sequence).

The CDR3 region has the DNA TGTGCCTGGGAGACAGGGGGGGGCGAGCAGTACTTC. Its translation: CAWETGGGEQYF. The chain is built from TRBV30 and TRBJ2-7; 9 bases agree with TRBD1. V shed 5 bases, J shed 6 bases, and the junction held 5 bases outside the gene matches. The CDR3 loop spans 12 amino acids. Germline V lookup: CDR1 GTSNPN, CDR2 SVGIG (reference sequence). The full variable domain, with the rest looked up from reference TRBV30 and TRBJ2-7, is SQTIHQWPATLVQPVGSPLSLECTVEGTSNPNLYWYRQAAGRGLQLLFYSVGIGQISSEVPQNLSASRPQDRQFILSSKKLLLSDSGFYLCAWETGGGEQYFGPGTRLTVT.